These T cell receptor beta chains were read from a single sample in a study of blood T cell repertoires in COVID-19. TCRdb's table, derived via immunoSEQ multiplex PCR, lists solely in-frame clones and lacks some. The data show about 68,000 clones, around nine tenths seen once. The specimen sequenced was peripheral blood. Every receptor here comes from a human donor in a cohort sampled during active COVID-19. The CDR3 runs from the conserved cysteine through the conserved F or W. The D gene is left open where the match is weak. Rows may omit the clone size; those that give it use once, few, many or a size class.

size	V	D	J	CDR3	DNA
NA	TRBV5-6	NA	TRBJ2-1	CASSLVTGNSYNEQFF	TGTGCCAGCAGCTTGGTTACAGGGAACTCCTACAATGAGCAGTTCTTC
once	TRBV6-5	NA	TRBJ2-7	CASRLGGRSSYEQYF	TGTGCCAGCAGACTCGGAGGAAGGAGCTCCTACGAGCAGTACTTC
NA	TRBV5-1	NA	TRBJ2-1	CASASPSYNEQFF	TGCGCCAGCGCCAGTCCCTCCTACAATGAGCAGTTCTTC
NA	TRBV6-5	NA	TRBJ1-2	CASSYTTGFYGYTF	TGTGCCAGCAGTTACACGACAGGATTCTATGGCTACACCTTC
NA	TRBV4-1	TRBD1	TRBJ2-1	CASSQDPGQGVIPQFF	TGCGCCAGCAGCCAAGATCCAGGACAGGGGGTAATTCCCCAGTTCTTC
NA	TRBV27	NA	TRBJ2-2	CASSLGQNTGELFF	TGTGCCAGCAGCCTCGGACAGAACACCGGGGAGCTGTTTTTT
NA	TRBV3-1/TRBV3-2	TRBD1	TRBJ1-2	CASSLHPGGRDRYTF	TGTGCCAGCAGCCTGCACCCAGGGGGTCGCGATCGCTACACCTTC
NA	TRBV19	NA	TRBJ1-5	CASRLPGRGNQPQHF	TGTGCCAGTAGACTCCCAGGGAGGGGCAATCAGCCCCAGCATTTT
NA	TRBV5-1	TRBD2	TRBJ2-5	CASKASGTSRETQYF	TGCGCCAGCAAGGCTAGCGGGACCTCCCGGGAGACCCAGTACTTC
NA	TRBV4-1	TRBD1	TRBJ2-7	CASSQIQGSPYEQYF	TGCGCCAGCAGCCAGATACAGGGGTCCCCCTACGAGCAGTACTTC
NA	TRBV20-1	TRBD2	TRBJ2-5	CSARDWGGGMLQETQYF	TGCAGTGCTCGTGACTGGGGGGGAGGGATGCTACAAGAGACCCAGTACTTC
NA	TRBV7-9	TRBD2	TRBJ2-7	CASSQRTSGNYEQYF	TGTGCCAGCAGCCAGAGGACTAGCGGGAACTACGAGCAGTACTTC
NA	TRBV7-2	NA	TRBJ2-1	CASSFGTQGQFF	TGTGCCAGCAGCTTTGGGACACAGGGGCAGTTCTTC
NA	TRBV28	NA	TRBJ2-1	CASSLSTGRNEQFF	TGTGCCAGCAGTTTATCTACCGGTCGCAATGAGCAGTTCTTC
NA	TRBV15	TRBD2	TRBJ2-7	CATSVEREGPYEQYF	TGTGCCACCAGTGTAGAGCGGGAGGGCCCCTACGAGCAGTACTTC
once	TRBV2	TRBD2	TRBJ2-3	CASRARESTDTQYF	TGTGCCAGCAGGGCGCGGGAGTCGACAGATACGCAGTATTTT
NA	TRBV6-5	NA	TRBJ1-4	CASSYSRDTTEKLFF	TGTGCCAGCAGTTACTCGAGGGACACCACCGAAAAACTGTTTTTT
NA	TRBV11-2	NA	TRBJ1-3	CASSFRDTSSGNTIYF	TGTGCCAGCAGCTTCCGGGACACCAGCTCTGGAAACACCATATATTTT
NA	TRBV19	TRBD1	TRBJ2-7	CASRRDRGTGEQYF	TGTGCCAGTAGACGGGACAGGGGGACGGGCGAGCAGTACTTC
NA	TRBV5-6	NA	TRBJ1-2	CASSLTGTGYTF	TGTGCCAGCAGCTTGACAGGGACTGGCTACACCTTC
NA	TRBV4-1	TRBD1	TRBJ1-3	CASSQPRTGIGNTIYF	TGCGCCAGCAGCCAACCCCGGACAGGGATCGGAAACACCATATATTTT
once	TRBV30	TRBD1	TRBJ1-2	CAWRKWGQGNYGYTF	TGTGCCTGGAGGAAATGGGGACAGGGGAACTATGGCTACACCTTC
NA	TRBV6-6	TRBD1	TRBJ2-7	CASSYLRTGGTYEQYF	TGTGCCAGCAGTTACCTTAGGACAGGGGGTACCTACGAGCAGTACTTC
NA	TRBV6-5	NA	TRBJ1-1	CASTIGGGATEAFF	TGTGCCAGCACCATCGGGGGAGGGGCCACTGAAGCTTTCTTT
NA	TRBV5-1	TRBD1	TRBJ1-1	CASSLGQGGTEAFF	TGCGCCAGCAGCTTAGGACAGGGGGGCACTGAAGCTTTCTTT
NA	TRBV6-1	TRBD1	TRBJ1-2	CASSDRGRVGYTF	TGTGCCAGCAGTGACAGGGGGCGCGTTGGCTACACCTTC
NA	TRBV6-2/TRBV6-3	TRBD1	TRBJ2-6	CASSMRRTGGNGANVLTF	TGTGCCAGCAGCATGAGACGAACAGGGGGGAACGGGGCCAACGTCCTGACTTTC
NA	TRBV5-1	NA	TRBJ2-5	CASSLRNSGETQYF	TGCGCCAGCAGCCTCAGAAACTCGGGGGAGACCCAGTACTTC
NA	TRBV28	TRBD1	TRBJ1-1	CASTQGLGEAFF	TGTGCCAGCACACAGGGGTTGGGGGAAGCTTTCTTT
NA	TRBV7-9	TRBD2	TRBJ2-2	CASSFGRSGRRRWELFF	TGTGCCAGCAGCTTTGGCAGAAGCGGGAGACGTCGGTGGGAGCTGTTTTTT
NA	TRBV29-1	NA	TRBJ2-3	CSVGSGISTDTQYF	TGCAGCGTTGGGTCGGGGATTTCCACAGATACGCAGTATTTT
NA	TRBV21-1	NA	TRBJ2-1	CASSKRGGLYEQFF	TGTGCCAGCAGCAAAAGAGGGGGTCTATATGAGCAGTTCTTC
NA	TRBV7-6	TRBD2	TRBJ2-1	CASSFQAGRNNEQFF	TGTGCCAGCAGCTTCCAAGCGGGACGAAACAATGAGCAGTTCTTC
few	TRBV6-2/TRBV6-3	NA	TRBJ2-2	CASSTNTGELFF	TGTGCCAGCAGTACAAACACCGGGGAGCTGTTTTTT
NA	TRBV7-8	TRBD1	TRBJ1-2	CASSPDRRHGYTF	TGTGCCAGCAGCCCGGACAGGCGACATGGCTACACCTTC
NA	TRBV6-6	NA	TRBJ2-7	CASRDSSYEQYF	TGTGCCAGCCGGGACTCTTCTTACGAGCAGTACTTC
NA	TRBV4-2	NA	TRBJ1-5	CASSQEKGVPQHF	TGTGCCAGCAGCCAAGAGAAGGGGGTGCCCCAGCATTTT
NA	TRBV6-5	TRBD1	TRBJ2-7	CASTSTGATYEQYF	TGTGCCAGCACCTCCACAGGGGCTACCTACGAGCAGTACTTC
NA	TRBV18	NA	TRBJ2-7	CASSPRPARDYEQYF	TGTGCCAGCTCACCAAGGCCAGCTCGGGACTACGAGCAGTACTTC
NA	TRBV28	NA	TRBJ2-4	CASSFAGREFKNIQYF	TGTGCCAGCAGTTTCGCCGGCAGGGAATTCAAAAACATTCAGTACTTC